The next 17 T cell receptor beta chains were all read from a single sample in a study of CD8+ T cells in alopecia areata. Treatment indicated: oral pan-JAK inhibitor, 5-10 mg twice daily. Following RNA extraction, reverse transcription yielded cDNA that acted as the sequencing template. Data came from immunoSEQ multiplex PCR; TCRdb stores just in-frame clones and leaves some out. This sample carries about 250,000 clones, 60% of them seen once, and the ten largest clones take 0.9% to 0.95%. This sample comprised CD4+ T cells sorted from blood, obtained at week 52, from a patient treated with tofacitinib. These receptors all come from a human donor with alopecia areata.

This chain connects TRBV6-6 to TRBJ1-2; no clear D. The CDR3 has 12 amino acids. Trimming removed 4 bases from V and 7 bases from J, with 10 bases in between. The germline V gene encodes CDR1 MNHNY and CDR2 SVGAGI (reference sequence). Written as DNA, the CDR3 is TGTGCCAGCAGTTCCCCCCGAACTGGCTACACCTTC. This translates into CASSSPRTGYTF.

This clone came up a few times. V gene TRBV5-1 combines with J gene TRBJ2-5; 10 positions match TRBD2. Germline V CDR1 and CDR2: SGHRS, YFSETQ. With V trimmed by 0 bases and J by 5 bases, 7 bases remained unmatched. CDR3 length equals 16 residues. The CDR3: CASSLDPGTSVETQYF. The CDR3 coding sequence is TGCGCCAGCAGCTTGGATCCCGGGACTAGCGTTGAGACCCAGTACTTC.

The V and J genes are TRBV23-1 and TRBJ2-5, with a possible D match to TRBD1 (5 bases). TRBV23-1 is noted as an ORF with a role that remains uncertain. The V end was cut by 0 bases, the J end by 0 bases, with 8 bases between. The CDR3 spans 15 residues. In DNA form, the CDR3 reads TGCGCCAGCAGTCAATCAGGGGTTTACCAAGAGACCCAGTACTTC. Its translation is CASSQSGVYQETQYF.

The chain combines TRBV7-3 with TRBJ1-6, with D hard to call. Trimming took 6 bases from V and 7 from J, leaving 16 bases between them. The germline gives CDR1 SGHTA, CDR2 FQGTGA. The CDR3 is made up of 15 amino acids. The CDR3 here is CASSSGSQENSPLHF. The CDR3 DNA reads TGTGCCAGCAGTTCGGGGTCGCAGGAGAATTCACCCCTCCACTTT.

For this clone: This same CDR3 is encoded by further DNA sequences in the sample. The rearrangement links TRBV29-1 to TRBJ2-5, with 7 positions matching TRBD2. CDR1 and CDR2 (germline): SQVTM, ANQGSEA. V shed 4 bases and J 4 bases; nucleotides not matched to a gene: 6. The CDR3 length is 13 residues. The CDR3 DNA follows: TGCAGCGTTGGGTTCGGCGGGGGAGAGACCCAGTACTTC. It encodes CSVGFGGGETQYF.

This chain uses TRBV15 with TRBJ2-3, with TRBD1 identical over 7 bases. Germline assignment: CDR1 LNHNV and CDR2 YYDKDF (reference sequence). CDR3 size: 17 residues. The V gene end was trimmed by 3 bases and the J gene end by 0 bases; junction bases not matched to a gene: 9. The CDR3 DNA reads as TGTGCCACCAGCAGCAACTGGACAGGAGTTAGCACAGATACGCAGTATTTT. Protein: CATSSNWTGVSTDTQYF.

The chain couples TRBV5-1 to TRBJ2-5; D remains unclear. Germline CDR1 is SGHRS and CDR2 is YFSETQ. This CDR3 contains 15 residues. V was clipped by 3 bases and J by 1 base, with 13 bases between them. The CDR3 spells CASSSAGTPQETQYF. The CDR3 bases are TGCGCCAGCAGCTCGGCAGGCACTCCCCAAGAGACCCAGTACTTC.

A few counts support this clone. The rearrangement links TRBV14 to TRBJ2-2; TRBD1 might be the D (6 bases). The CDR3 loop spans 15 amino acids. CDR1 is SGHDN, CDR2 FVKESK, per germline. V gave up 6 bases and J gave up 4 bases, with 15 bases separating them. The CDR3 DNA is TGTGCCAGCAGACCCACAGGGTCCCGCACCGGGGAGCTGTTTTTT. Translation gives CASRPTGSRTGELFF.

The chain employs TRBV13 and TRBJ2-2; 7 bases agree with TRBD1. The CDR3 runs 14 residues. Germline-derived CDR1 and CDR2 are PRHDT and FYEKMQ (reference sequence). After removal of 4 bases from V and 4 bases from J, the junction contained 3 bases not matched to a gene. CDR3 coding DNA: TGTGCCAGCAGCTCTACAGGGGCCACCGGGGAGCTGTTTTTT. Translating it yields CASSSTGATGELFF.

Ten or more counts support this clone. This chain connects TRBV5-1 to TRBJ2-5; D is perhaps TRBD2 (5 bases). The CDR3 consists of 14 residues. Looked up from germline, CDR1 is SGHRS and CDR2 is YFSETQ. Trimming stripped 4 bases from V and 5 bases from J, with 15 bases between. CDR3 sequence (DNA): TGCGCCAGCAGCCTAAAGCTATCGGGGGAGACCCAGTACTTC. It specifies CASSLKLSGETQYF.

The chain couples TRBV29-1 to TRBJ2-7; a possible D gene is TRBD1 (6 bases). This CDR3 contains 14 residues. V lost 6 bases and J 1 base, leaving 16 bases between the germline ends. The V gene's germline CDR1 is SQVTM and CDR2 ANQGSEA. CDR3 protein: CSVRTAVLSYEQYF. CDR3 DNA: TGCAGCGTGAGGACAGCCGTACTTTCCTACGAGCAGTACTTC.

The CDR3 here is CASSLVRPGELFF. CDR3 coding DNA: TGTGCCAGCAGCTTAGTCCGTCCCGGGGAGCTGTTTTTT. V is TRBV5-6 and J is TRBJ2-2; D remains ambiguous. This CDR3 spans 13 amino acids. V lost 2 bases and J lost 6, with 8 bases in between. Germline loops: CDR1 SGHDT, CDR2 YYEEEE.

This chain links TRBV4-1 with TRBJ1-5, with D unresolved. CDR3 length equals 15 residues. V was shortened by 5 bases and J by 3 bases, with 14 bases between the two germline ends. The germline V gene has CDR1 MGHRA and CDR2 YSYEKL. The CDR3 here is CASSEGKVNNQPQHF. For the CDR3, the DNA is TGCGCCAGCAGCGAGGGAAAGGTGAACAATCAGCCCCAGCATTTT.

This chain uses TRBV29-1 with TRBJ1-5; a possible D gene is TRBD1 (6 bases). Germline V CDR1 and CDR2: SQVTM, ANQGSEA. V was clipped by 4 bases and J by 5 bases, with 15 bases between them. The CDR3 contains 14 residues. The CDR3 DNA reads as TGCAGCGTTGGGTTGGGAGGGGGACATCAGCCCCAGCATTTT. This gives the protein CSVGLGGGHQPQHF.

The CDR3 DNA is TGCAGCGTTGAGGTGGAGTCGGTCAATCAGTACTTC. Its translation is CSVEVESVNQYF. The V and J genes are TRBV29-1 and TRBJ2-4; D is ambiguous. The CDR3 sequence is 12 residues long. Germline V gene data show CDR1 as SQVTM and CDR2 as ANQGSEA. V was trimmed by 3 bases and J by 12 bases, leaving 15 bases between them.

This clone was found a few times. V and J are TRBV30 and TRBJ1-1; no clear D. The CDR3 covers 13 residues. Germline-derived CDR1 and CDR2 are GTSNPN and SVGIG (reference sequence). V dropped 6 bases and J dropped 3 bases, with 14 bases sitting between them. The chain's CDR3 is CACHTRTYTEAFF. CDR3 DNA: TGTGCCTGCCATACCAGGACCTACACTGAAGCTTTCTTT.

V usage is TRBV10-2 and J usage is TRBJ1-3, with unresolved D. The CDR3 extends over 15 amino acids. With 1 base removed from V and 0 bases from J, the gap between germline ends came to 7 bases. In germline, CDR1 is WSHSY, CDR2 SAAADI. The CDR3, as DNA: TGCGCCAGCAGTGAGTTAGGTGGCTCTGGAAACACCATATATTTT. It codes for CASSELGGSGNTIYF.